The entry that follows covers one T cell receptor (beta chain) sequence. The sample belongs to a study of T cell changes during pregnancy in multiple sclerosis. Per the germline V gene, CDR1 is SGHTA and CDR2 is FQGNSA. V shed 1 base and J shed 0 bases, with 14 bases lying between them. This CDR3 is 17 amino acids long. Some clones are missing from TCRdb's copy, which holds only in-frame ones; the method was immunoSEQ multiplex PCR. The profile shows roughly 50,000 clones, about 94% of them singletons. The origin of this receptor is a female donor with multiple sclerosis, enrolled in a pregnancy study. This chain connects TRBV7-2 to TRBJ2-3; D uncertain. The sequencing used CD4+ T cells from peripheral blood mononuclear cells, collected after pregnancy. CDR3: CASSLGRGQLSTDTQYF. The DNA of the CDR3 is TGTGCCAGCAGCTTAGGGCGCGGTCAGCTAAGCACAGATACGCAGTATTTT.